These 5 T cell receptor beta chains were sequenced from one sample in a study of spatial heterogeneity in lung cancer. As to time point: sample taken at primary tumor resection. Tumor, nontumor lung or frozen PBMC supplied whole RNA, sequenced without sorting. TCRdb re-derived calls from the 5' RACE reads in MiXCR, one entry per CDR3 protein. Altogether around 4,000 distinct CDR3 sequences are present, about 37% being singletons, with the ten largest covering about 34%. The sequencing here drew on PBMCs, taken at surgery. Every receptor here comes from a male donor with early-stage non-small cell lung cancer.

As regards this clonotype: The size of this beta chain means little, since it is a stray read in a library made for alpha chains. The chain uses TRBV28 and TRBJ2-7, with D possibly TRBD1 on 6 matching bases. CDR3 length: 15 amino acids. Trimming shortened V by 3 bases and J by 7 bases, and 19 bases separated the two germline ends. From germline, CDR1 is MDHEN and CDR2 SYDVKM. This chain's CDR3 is CASSFSAGDVREQYF. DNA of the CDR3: TGTGCCAGCAGTTTTTCGGCAGGGGATGTGCGGGAGCAGTACTTC.

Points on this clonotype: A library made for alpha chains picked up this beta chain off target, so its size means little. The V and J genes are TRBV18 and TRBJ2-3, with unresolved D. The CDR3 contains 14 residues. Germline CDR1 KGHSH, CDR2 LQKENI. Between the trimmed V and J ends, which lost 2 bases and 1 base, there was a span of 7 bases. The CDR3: CASSPEAGTDTQYF. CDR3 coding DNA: TGTGCCAGCTCACCAGAGGCAGGCACAGATACGCAGTATTTT.

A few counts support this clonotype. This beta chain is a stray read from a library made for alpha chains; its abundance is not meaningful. This CDR3 reads CASSPRGDPGANVLTF. CDR3 DNA: TGTGCCAGCAGCCCCAGGGGAGACCCTGGGGCCAACGTCCTGACTTTC. The rearrangement links TRBV9 to TRBJ2-6; D might be TRBD1 (6 bases). V was shortened by 4 bases and J by 2 bases, with 13 bases between the two germline ends. In germline, CDR1 is SGDLS, CDR2 YYNGEE. There are 16 residues in the CDR3.

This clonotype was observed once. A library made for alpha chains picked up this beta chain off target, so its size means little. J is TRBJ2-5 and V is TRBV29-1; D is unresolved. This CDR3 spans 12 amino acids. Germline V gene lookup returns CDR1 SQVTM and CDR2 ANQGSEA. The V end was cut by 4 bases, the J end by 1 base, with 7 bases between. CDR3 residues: CSVGPPQETQYF. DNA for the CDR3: TGCAGCGTTGGGCCACCCCAAGAGACCCAGTACTTC.

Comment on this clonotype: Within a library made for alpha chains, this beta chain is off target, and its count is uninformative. The CDR3 sequence is CASSFGVGGKRTDTQYF. CDR3 nucleotide sequence: TGTGCCAGCAGTTTCGGGGTAGGGGGGAAGCGAACAGATACGCAGTATTTT. V usage is TRBV28 and J usage is TRBJ2-3, with D perhaps given as TRBD1 or TRBD2 (6 bases each). The germline gives CDR1 MDHEN, CDR2 SYDVKM. This CDR3 is 17 amino acids long. The V end was cut by 3 bases, the J end by 3 bases, with 19 bases between.